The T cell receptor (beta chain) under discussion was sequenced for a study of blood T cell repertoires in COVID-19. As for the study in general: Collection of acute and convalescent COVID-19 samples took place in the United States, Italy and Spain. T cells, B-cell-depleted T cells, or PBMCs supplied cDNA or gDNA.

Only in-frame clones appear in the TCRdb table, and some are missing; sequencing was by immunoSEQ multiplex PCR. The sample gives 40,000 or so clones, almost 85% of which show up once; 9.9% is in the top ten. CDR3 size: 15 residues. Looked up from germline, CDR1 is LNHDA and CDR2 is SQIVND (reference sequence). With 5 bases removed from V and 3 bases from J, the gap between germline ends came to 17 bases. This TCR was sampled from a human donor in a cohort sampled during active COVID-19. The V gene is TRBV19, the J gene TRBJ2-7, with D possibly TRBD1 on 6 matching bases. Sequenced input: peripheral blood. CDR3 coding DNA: TGTGCCAGTAGTCGCCTATTATCGGGACACTACGAGCAGTACTTC. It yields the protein CASSRLLSGHYEQYF.